This record concerns one TCR beta chain sequence. Measured with immunoSEQ multiplex PCR; TCRdb has only the in-frame clones, and not every one. Of about 220,000 clones in the sample, around 82% were seen once. This record belongs to a study of blood T cell repertoires in COVID-19. Study-wide context: Sites across the United States, Italy and Spain contributed samples from acute and convalescent COVID-19.

The receptor comes from a woman in her 70s with acute or convalescent COVID-19. Specimen: peripheral blood.

CDR3 DNA sequence: TGTGCCAGCACCCGAGGGGCTCGAAATACGCAGTATTTT. Protein: CASTRGARNTQYF. The chain links TRBV7-8 to TRBJ2-3; D is perhaps TRBD1 or TRBD2 (5 bases each). Germline V gene sequence: CDR1 SGHVS, CDR2 FQNEAQ. V was cut by 7 bases and J by 7 bases, with 15 bases left in between. CDR3 length equals 13 residues.